Listed below are T cell receptor beta chains from one sample, sequenced in a study of blood T cell repertoires in COVID-19. The data were produced by immunoSEQ multiplex PCR, yet TCRdb's version contains in-frame clones alone and is incomplete. The sample has some 130,000 clones; over 75% are singletons. Sequenced input: peripheral blood. Receptors originate from a man aged 40-49 years with active or convalescent COVID-19. Both conserved end residues are part of each CDR3. Fields, in order: CDR3 length, clone size, V gene, CDR3 protein. Clone size appears in some rows only: once, few, many, or a class for an expanded clone.

>17|few|TRBV6-1
CASSVSGQGGAGNTIYF
>15|-|TRBV11-2
CASSSEQGAENIQYF
>13|-|TRBV18
CASSLGQIYEQYF
>16|-|TRBV7-8
CASSPTYSGGVHGYTF
>11|-|TRBV20-1
CSASGNTEAFF
>16|-|TRBV19
CASSIFGQGSGNTIYF
>14|-|TRBV7-2
CASSLGLGALTQYF
>21|once|TRBV27
CASSPWGGPGLAGANTGELFF
>15|-|TRBV6-5
CATGEPGGFGNTIYF
>15|-|TRBV18
CASSPHTLTNTEAFF
>13|-|TRBV10-3
CATACGETDTQYF
>16|-|TRBV19
CASSTNSGGSTDTQYF
>14|-|TRBV3-1/TRBV3-2
CASSLRLAGNEQFF
>15|-|TRBV11-2
CASSLGSRTTYEQYF
>13|few|TRBV11-2
CASSLAGGNTIYF
>17|-|TRBV7-2
CASSFSITGSGANVLTF
>14|-|TRBV5-8
CASSFSGNNQPQHF
>11|-|TRBV7-6
CASSSPGEQYF
>11|few|TRBV3-1/TRBV3-2
CASSRLGEQFF
>15|once|TRBV4-3
CASSQAGIGQAEAFF
>15|-|TRBV30
CAWSVRGALGTEAFF
>15|-|TRBV5-1
CASSLFAGGLETQYF
>14|-|TRBV6-5
CARNNRTGVREQYF
>16|-|TRBV14
CASSARGRFSNQPQHF
>15|-|TRBV6-5
CASSNRQGRGTEAFF
>16|-|TRBV5-4
CASSLGQGINGNTIYF
>14|-|TRBV3-1/TRBV3-2
CASSPGLAKNIQYF
>12|-|TRBV6-5
CASRQVNTEAFF
>18|-|TRBV15
CATSRGAQGLRMNTEAFF
>14|-|TRBV3-1/TRBV3-2
CASSRQGLNSPLHF
>14|-|TRBV15
CATSGYDRNEKLFF